The sequence of this TCR beta chain was determined in a study of blood T cell repertoires in COVID-19. Across the whole study: Whether acute or convalescent, the COVID-19 samples came from the United States, Italy and Spain.

Under the authors' procedure: Researchers report that nucleated cell counts were estimated from reference gene primer amplification. The assay was immunoSEQ multiplex PCR, and TCRdb's table has in-frame clones only and misses some. The DNA was the basis for D and trimming; V, J and clone size are from that table. The data contain over 95,000 clones, about 88% of them singletons. J was trimmed by 5 bases and V by 0 bases; bases with no gene match: 3. Germline V gives CDR1 KGHSH, CDR2 LQKENI. The CDR3 length is 15 residues. This TCR was sampled from a woman aged 55-69 years with acute or convalescent COVID-19. The rearrangement uses TRBV18 and TRBJ1-2; TRBD1 aligns across 10 bases. Sequencing was carried out using peripheral blood. The CDR3 here is CASSPPMGQGYGYTF. For the CDR3, the DNA is TGTGCCAGCTCACCACCGATGGGACAGGGGTATGGCTACACCTTC.